Presented here are 2 T cell receptor beta chains from one specimen sequenced in a study of blood T cell repertoires in COVID-19. Measured with immunoSEQ multiplex PCR; TCRdb has only the in-frame clones, and not every one. This table has over 350,000 clones, about 87% appearing once. The sample was PBMCs or T cells enriched from blood (not recorded which). The source of these receptors is a woman in her fifties or sixties who had recovered from COVID-19.

This clone was recorded at least ten times. V and J are TRBV4-3 and TRBJ2-3, with TRBD2 matching 9 bases. V dropped 4 bases and J dropped 8; count of bases not matched to a gene: 10. CDR1 LGHNA and CDR2 YSLEER come from the germline V gene. This CDR3 region has 15 residues. CDR3 bases: TGCGCCAGCAGCCTAGCGGGGGCCGCCGGAGGTACGCAGTATTTT. Protein sequence: CASSLAGAAGGTQYF.

The gene calls are TRBV7-2 and TRBJ2-7, with D maybe TRBD1 (5 bases). Deletions cut 6 bases from V and 2 bases from J, with 14 bases between. Germline V CDR1 and CDR2: SGHTA, FQGNSA. The CDR3 covers 14 residues. In DNA form, the CDR3 reads TGTGCCAGCAGTGCCCACCAAGGGGCCTACGAGCAGTACTTC. Translation: CASSAHQGAYEQYF.